This TCR beta chain originates from a study of blood T cell repertoires in COVID-19. Study context: Sources were T cells, B-cell-depleted T cells, or PBMCs; the material itself was cDNA or gDNA.

The authors' processing: Researchers report that nucleated cell counts were estimated from reference gene primer amplification. Generated by immunoSEQ multiplex PCR, the TCRdb table keeps only in-frame clones and is missing some. V and J calls and clone size are given by that table; D and trimming were obtained from the DNA. Here the sample spans about 150,000 clones, roughly four fifths being singletons. The V gene's germline CDR1 is MNHEY and CDR2 SVGAGI. This CDR3 region has 15 residues. V was clipped by 2 bases and J by 4 bases, with 14 bases between them. The V gene is TRBV6-5, the J gene TRBJ1-1, with D tentatively TRBD1 (6 bases). The source material was peripheral blood. This sequence was found in a woman of 80 years or more with acute or convalescent COVID-19. CDR3 sequence (DNA): TGTGCCAGCAGTTACACATTACAGGGTCCCACTGAAGCTTTCTTT. Amino acids: CASSYTLQGPTEAFF.